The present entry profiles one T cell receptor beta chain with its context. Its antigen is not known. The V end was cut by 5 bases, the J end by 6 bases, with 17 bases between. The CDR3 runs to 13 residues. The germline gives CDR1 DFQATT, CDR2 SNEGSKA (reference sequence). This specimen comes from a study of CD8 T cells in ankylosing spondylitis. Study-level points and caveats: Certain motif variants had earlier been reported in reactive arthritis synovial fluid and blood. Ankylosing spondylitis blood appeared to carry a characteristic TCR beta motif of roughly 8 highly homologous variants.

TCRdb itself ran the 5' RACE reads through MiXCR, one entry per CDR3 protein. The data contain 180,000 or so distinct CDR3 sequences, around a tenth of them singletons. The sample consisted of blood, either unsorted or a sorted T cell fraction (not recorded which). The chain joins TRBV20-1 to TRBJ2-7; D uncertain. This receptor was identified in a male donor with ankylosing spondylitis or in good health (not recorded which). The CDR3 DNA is TGCAGTGCTTACCAACTCGACACCCTCGAGCAGTACTTC. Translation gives CSAYQLDTLEQYF.